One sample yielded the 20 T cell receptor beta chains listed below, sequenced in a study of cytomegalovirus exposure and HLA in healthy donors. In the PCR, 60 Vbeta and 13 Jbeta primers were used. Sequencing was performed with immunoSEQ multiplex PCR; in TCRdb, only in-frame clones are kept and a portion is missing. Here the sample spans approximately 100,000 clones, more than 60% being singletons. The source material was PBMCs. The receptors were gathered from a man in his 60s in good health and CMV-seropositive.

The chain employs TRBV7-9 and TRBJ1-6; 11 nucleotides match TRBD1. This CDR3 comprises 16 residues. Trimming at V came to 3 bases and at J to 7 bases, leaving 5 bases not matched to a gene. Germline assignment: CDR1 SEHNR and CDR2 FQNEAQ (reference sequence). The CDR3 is CASSLWTGGQNSPLHF. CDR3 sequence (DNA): TGTGCCAGCAGCTTGTGGACAGGGGGCCAGAATTCACCCCTCCACTTT.

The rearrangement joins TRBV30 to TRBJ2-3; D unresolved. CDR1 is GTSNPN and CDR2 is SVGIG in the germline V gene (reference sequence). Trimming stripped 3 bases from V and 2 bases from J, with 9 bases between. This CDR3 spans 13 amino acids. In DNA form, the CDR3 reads TGTGCCTGGAGCGACGGAGACACAGATACGCAGTATTTT. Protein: CAWSDGDTDTQYF.

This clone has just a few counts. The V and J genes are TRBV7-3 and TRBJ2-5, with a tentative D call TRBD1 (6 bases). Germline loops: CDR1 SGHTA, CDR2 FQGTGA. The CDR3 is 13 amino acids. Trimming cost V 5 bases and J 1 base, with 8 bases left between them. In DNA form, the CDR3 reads TGTGCCAGCAGCCCAGGGGCCCAAGAGACCCAGTACTTC. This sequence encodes CASSPGAQETQYF. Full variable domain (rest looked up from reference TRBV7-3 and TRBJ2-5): GAGVSQTPSNKVTEKGKYVELRCDPISGHTALYWYRQSLGQGPEFLIYFQGTGAADDSGLPNDRFFAVRPEGSVSTLKIQRTERGDSAVYLCASSPGAQETQYFGPGTRLLVL.

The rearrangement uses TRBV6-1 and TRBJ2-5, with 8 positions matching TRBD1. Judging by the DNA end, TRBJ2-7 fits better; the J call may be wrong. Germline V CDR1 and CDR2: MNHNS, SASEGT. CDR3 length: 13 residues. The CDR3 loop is CASSEDRAYEQYF. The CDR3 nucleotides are TGTGCCAGCAGTGAGGACAGGGCGTACGAGCAGTACTTC.

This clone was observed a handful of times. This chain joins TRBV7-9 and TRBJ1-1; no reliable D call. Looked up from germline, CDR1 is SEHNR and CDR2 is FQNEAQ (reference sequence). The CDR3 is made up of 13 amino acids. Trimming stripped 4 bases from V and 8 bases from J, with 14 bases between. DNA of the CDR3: TGTGCCAGCAGCTCCCCGGGGTGGGGAGAAGCTTTCTTT. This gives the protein CASSSPGWGEAFF.

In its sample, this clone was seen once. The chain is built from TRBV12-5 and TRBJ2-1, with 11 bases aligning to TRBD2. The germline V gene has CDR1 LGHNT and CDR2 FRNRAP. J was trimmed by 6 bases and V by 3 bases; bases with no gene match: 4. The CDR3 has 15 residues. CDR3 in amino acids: CASGLVAGGRNEQFF. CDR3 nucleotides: TGTGCTAGTGGTTTAGTAGCGGGGGGGCGCAATGAGCAGTTCTTC.

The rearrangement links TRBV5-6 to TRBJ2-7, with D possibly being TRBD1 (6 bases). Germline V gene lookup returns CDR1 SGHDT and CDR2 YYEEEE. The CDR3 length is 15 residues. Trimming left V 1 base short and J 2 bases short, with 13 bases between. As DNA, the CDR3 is TGTGCCAGCAGCTTGACCAGGACAGCAACCTACGAGCAGTACTTC. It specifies CASSLTRTATYEQYF.

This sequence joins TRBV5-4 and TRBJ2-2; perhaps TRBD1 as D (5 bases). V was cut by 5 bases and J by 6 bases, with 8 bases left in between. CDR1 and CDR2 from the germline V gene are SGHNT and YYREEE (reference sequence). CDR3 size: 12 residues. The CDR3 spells CASSLGAGELFF. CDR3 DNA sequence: TGTGCCAGCAGTCTAGGGGCCGGGGAGCTGTTTTTT.

The CDR3 region has the DNA TGTGCCAGCTCACCGACCCGACAGGACTCCTACGAGCAGTACTTC. Its translation: CASSPTRQDSYEQYF. This chain links TRBV18 with TRBJ2-7; TRBD1 might be the D (6 bases). Looked up from germline, CDR1 is KGHSH and CDR2 is LQKENI. Trimming stripped 3 bases from V and 0 bases from J, with 12 bases between. The CDR3 extends over 15 amino acids.

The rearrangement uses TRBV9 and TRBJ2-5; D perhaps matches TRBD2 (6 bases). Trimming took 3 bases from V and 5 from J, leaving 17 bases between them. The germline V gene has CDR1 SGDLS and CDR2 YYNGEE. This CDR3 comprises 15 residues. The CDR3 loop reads CASSGRGAGMETQYF. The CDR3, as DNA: TGTGCCAGCAGCGGGAGGGGCGCAGGTATGGAGACCCAGTACTTC.

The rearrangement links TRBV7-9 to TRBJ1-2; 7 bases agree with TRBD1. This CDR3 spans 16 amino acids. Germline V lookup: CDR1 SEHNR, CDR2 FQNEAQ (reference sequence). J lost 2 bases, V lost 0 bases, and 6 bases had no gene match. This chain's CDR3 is CASSLATGWANYGYTF. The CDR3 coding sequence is TGTGCCAGCAGCTTAGCGACAGGGTGGGCGAACTATGGCTACACCTTC.

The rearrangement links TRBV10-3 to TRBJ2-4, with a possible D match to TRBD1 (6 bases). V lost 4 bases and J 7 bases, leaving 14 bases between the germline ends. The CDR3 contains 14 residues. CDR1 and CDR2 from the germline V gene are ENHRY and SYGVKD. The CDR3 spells CAISGQQGANIQYF. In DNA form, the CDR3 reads TGTGCCATCAGTGGGCAACAGGGTGCTAACATTCAGTACTTC.

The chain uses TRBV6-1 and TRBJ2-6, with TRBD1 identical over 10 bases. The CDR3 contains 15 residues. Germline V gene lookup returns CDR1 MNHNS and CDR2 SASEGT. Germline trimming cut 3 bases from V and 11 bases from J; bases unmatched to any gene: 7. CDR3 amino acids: CASSDLTGQGYVLTF. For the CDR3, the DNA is TGTGCCAGCAGTGACCTCACGGGACAGGGGTACGTCCTGACTTTC.

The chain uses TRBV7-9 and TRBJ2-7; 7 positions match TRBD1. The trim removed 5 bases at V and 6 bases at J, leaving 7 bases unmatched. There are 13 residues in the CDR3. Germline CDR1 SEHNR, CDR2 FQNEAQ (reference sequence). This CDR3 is CASSRDSEVEQYF. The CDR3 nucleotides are TGTGCCAGCAGCCGGGACAGTGAAGTCGAGCAGTACTTC.

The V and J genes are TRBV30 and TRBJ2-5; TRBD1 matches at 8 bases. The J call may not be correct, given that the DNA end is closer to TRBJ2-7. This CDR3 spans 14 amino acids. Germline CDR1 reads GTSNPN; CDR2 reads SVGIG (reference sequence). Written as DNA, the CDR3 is TGTGCCTGGAGGGCCACAGGGGGCTCCTACGAGCAGTACTTC. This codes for CAWRATGGSYEQYF.

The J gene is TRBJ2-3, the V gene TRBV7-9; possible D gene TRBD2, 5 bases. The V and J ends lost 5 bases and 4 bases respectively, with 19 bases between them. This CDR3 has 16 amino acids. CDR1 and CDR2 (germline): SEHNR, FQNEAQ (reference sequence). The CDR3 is CASSTPGNGEADTQYF. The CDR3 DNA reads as TGTGCCAGCAGCACCCCGGGAAACGGAGAAGCAGATACGCAGTATTTT.

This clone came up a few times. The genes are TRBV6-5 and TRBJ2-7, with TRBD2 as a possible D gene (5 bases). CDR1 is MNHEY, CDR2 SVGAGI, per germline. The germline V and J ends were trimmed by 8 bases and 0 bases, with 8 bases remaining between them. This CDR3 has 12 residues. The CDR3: CASQGLSYEQYF. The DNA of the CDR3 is TGTGCCAGCCAAGGACTCTCCTACGAGCAGTACTTC.

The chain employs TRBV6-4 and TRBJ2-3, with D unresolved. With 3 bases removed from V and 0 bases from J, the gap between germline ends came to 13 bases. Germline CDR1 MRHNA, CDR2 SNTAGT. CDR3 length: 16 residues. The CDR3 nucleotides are TGTGCCAGCAGTGAGGATCATTTTAGCAGCACAGATACGCAGTATTTT. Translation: CASSEDHFSSTDTQYF.

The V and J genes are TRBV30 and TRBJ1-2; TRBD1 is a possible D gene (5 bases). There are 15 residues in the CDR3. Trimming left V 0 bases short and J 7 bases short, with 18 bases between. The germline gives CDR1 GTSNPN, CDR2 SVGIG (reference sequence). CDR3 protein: CAWSVARALGGGYTF. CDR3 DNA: TGTGCCTGGAGTGTGGCCAGGGCACTCGGTGGTGGCTACACCTTC.

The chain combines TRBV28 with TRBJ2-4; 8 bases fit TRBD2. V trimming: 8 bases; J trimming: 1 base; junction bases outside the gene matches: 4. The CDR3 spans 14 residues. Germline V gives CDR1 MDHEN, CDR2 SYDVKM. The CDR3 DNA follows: TGTGCCAGCGGACGGGAGGGTGCCAAAAACATTCAGTACTTC. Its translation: CASGREGAKNIQYF.